This is a list of T cell receptor beta chains from one sample in a study of blood T cell repertoires in COVID-19. Profiled with immunoSEQ multiplex PCR; TCRdb holds only in-frame clones, not every one. The repertoire has around 91,000 clones, around 85% of them found once; the top ten carry approximately 40%. Input material: peripheral blood. These receptors were obtained from an elderly man with acute or convalescent COVID-19. Both conserved end residues are part of each CDR3. A D gene is named only where the DNA matches it firmly. Clone size, where shown, is once, few, many, or a class for clones that have expanded.

v_call: TRBV19
clone_size: few
d_call: TRBD2
j_call: TRBJ2-1
cdr3_nt: TGTGCCAGTAATAGCGGGAGGGCCAGGGATGAGCAGTTCTTC
cdr3_aa: CASNSGRARDEQFF

v_call: TRBV5-6
clone_size: few
d_call: NA
j_call: TRBJ2-3
cdr3_nt: TGTGCCAGCAGCTTAAGCCCTAGCGACAGCACAGATACGCAGTATTTT
cdr3_aa: CASSLSPSDSTDTQYF

v_call: TRBV11-3
clone_size: NA
d_call: NA
j_call: TRBJ1-6
cdr3_nt: TGTGCCAGCAGCTCAAGATCGAGGGAACAAGGCAATTCACCCCTCCACTTT
cdr3_aa: CASSSRSREQGNSPLHF

v_call: TRBV25-1
clone_size: NA
d_call: TRBD2
j_call: TRBJ2-2
cdr3_nt: TGTGCCAGCAGTGACTTTAGCGGGAGGGCCCTCACCGGGGAGCTGTTTTTT
cdr3_aa: CASSDFSGRALTGELFF

v_call: TRBV4-1
clone_size: NA
d_call: TRBD1
j_call: TRBJ2-1
cdr3_nt: TGCGCCAGCAGCCACCTACAGGGGGTCGTGCAGAATGAGCAGTTCTTC
cdr3_aa: CASSHLQGVVQNEQFF

v_call: TRBV2
clone_size: NA
d_call: NA
j_call: TRBJ2-5
cdr3_nt: TGTGCCAGCAGTGAAGAGGGGGTGTCTGCGACCCAGTACTTC
cdr3_aa: CASSEEGVSATQYF

v_call: TRBV9
clone_size: NA
d_call: TRBD2
j_call: TRBJ2-1
cdr3_nt: TGTGCCAGCAGCGTAGGACTAGCGGGAGTAGAGGAGCAGTTCTTC
cdr3_aa: CASSVGLAGVEEQFF

v_call: TRBV19
clone_size: NA
d_call: TRBD1
j_call: TRBJ2-4
cdr3_nt: TGTGCCAGTAGTACCGCGGACAGGTTAGCCAAAAACATTCAGTACTTC
cdr3_aa: CASSTADRLAKNIQYF

v_call: TRBV14
clone_size: NA
d_call: TRBD1
j_call: TRBJ2-7
cdr3_nt: TGTGCCAGCAGCCAAGGGACAGGGGCCTACGAGCAGTACTTC
cdr3_aa: CASSQGTGAYEQYF

v_call: TRBV30
clone_size: once
d_call: NA
j_call: TRBJ1-1
cdr3_nt: TGTGCCTGGAATCCGGGACATCTGAACACTGAAGCTTTCTTT
cdr3_aa: CAWNPGHLNTEAFF

v_call: TRBV28
clone_size: NA
d_call: NA
j_call: TRBJ1-6
cdr3_nt: TGTGCCAGCAGTTTATGGGGAGACCGCGATTCACCCCTCCACTTT
cdr3_aa: CASSLWGDRDSPLHF

v_call: TRBV19
clone_size: NA
d_call: TRBD2
j_call: TRBJ2-3
cdr3_nt: TGTGCCACCGCGATCGGCGGGAGTGTAGCAGATACGCAGTATTTT
cdr3_aa: CATAIGGSVADTQYF

v_call: TRBV19
clone_size: NA
d_call: TRBD1
j_call: TRBJ1-5
cdr3_nt: TGTGCCAGTAGCCCACAGGGGGCACAGCCCCAGCATTTT
cdr3_aa: CASSPQGAQPQHF

v_call: TRBV30
clone_size: NA
d_call: TRBD1
j_call: TRBJ2-1
cdr3_nt: TGTGCCTGGGTTCCTGGGACAGGGCCCTACAATGAGCAGTTCTTC
cdr3_aa: CAWVPGTGPYNEQFF

v_call: TRBV19
clone_size: NA
d_call: TRBD1
j_call: TRBJ1-2
cdr3_nt: TGTGCCAGTAGAAACAGGGGTGACTATGGCTACACCTTC
cdr3_aa: CASRNRGDYGYTF

v_call: TRBV14
clone_size: NA
d_call: TRBD1
j_call: TRBJ2-7
cdr3_nt: TGTGCCAGCAGCCAAGGGACAGGGTCCTACTACGAGCAGTACTTC
cdr3_aa: CASSQGTGSYYEQYF

v_call: TRBV2
clone_size: NA
d_call: NA
j_call: TRBJ2-7
cdr3_nt: TGTGCCAGCAGAGCTTCCTACGAGCAGTACTTC
cdr3_aa: CASRASYEQYF

v_call: TRBV4-2
clone_size: NA
d_call: NA
j_call: TRBJ1-5
cdr3_nt: TGTGCCAGCAGCGGCGTAAGCGGGGTAGGCCAGCCCCAGCATTTT
cdr3_aa: CASSGVSGVGQPQHF

v_call: TRBV27
clone_size: NA
d_call: NA
j_call: TRBJ1-1
cdr3_nt: TGTGCCAGCAGTTTCGGGAACACTGAAGCTTTCTTT
cdr3_aa: CASSFGNTEAFF

v_call: TRBV11-2
clone_size: NA
d_call: NA
j_call: TRBJ1-2
cdr3_nt: TGTGCCAGCAGCTTAGACGGACGGGGGTTCTATGGCTACACCTTC
cdr3_aa: CASSLDGRGFYGYTF

v_call: TRBV24-1
clone_size: few
d_call: TRBD1
j_call: TRBJ2-3
cdr3_nt: TGTGCCACCAGTGCCCGGGACAGGGGGTTCGATACGCAGTATTTT
cdr3_aa: CATSARDRGFDTQYF

v_call: TRBV29-1
clone_size: NA
d_call: NA
j_call: TRBJ1-6
cdr3_nt: TGCAGCGTGACAGTTAATAATTCACCCCTCCACTTT
cdr3_aa: CSVTVNNSPLHF

v_call: TRBV4-3
clone_size: NA
d_call: TRBD2
j_call: TRBJ2-1
cdr3_nt: TGCGCCAGCAGCCAAGAAGTAGCGGGATTCTACAATGAGCAGTTCTTC
cdr3_aa: CASSQEVAGFYNEQFF

v_call: TRBV5-1
clone_size: NA
d_call: NA
j_call: TRBJ1-4
cdr3_nt: TGCGCCAGCAGCTTGGTGTCAGGGTGGGGTGAAAAACTGTTTTTT
cdr3_aa: CASSLVSGWGEKLFF

v_call: TRBV3-1/TRBV3-2
clone_size: NA
d_call: NA
j_call: TRBJ2-1
cdr3_nt: TGTGCCAGCAGCCCCCATCCTAGCACAGGGGGGGGTGAGCAGTTCTTC
cdr3_aa: CASSPHPSTGGGEQFF

v_call: TRBV7-3
clone_size: NA
d_call: NA
j_call: TRBJ1-1
cdr3_nt: TGTGCCAGCAGCAACGGACAGACGAACACTGAAGCTTTCTTT
cdr3_aa: CASSNGQTNTEAFF

v_call: TRBV27
clone_size: NA
d_call: TRBD1
j_call: TRBJ1-4
cdr3_nt: TGTGCCAGCAGTTGGACAGGGGCTGTGCCTAATGAAAAACTGTTTTTT
cdr3_aa: CASSWTGAVPNEKLFF

v_call: TRBV11-3
clone_size: NA
d_call: NA
j_call: TRBJ2-3
cdr3_nt: TGTGCCAGCAGCTTAAGTAGAACGAGCGCAGATACGCAGTATTTT
cdr3_aa: CASSLSRTSADTQYF

v_call: TRBV25-1
clone_size: NA
d_call: TRBD1
j_call: TRBJ2-7
cdr3_nt: TGTGCCAGCAGTGAAATGGACAGGGTCTACGAGCAGTACTTC
cdr3_aa: CASSEMDRVYEQYF

v_call: TRBV6-5
clone_size: NA
d_call: NA
j_call: TRBJ2-1
cdr3_nt: TGTGCCAGTAGACTCCCGAACAATGAGCAGTTCTTC
cdr3_aa: CASRLPNNEQFF

v_call: TRBV10-1
clone_size: NA
d_call: NA
j_call: TRBJ2-1
cdr3_nt: TGCGCCAGCAGTGATTCCCCCACCTACAATGAGCAGTTCTTC
cdr3_aa: CASSDSPTYNEQFF

v_call: TRBV2
clone_size: NA
d_call: TRBD1
j_call: TRBJ1-6
cdr3_nt: TGTGCCAGCAGTACCAACAGGGGGCTTGGTGCACCCCTCCACTTT
cdr3_aa: CASSTNRGLGAPLHF